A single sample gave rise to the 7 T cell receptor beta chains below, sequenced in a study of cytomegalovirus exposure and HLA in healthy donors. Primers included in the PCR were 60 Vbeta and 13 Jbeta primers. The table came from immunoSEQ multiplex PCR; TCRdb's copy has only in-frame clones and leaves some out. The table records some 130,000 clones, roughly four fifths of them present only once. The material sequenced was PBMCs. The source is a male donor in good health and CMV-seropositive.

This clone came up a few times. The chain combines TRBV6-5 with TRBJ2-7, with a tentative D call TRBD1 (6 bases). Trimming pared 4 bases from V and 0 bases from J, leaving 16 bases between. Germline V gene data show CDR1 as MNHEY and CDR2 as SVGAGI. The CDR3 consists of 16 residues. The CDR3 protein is CASSFARGPSSYEQYF. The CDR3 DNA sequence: TGTGCCAGCAGTTTTGCCAGGGGCCCGAGCTCCTACGAGCAGTACTTC.

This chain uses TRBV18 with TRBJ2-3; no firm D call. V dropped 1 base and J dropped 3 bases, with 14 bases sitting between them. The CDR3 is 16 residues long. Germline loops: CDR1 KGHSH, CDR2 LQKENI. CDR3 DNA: TGTGCCAGCTCACCACGCGTCTCCCCCGGGACAGATACGCAGTATTTT. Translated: CASSPRVSPGTDTQYF.

In DNA form, the CDR3 reads TGTGCCAGCAGTTTGAGGGACAGGGGTGGAGAGACCCAGTACTTC. This codes for CASSLRDRGGETQYF. The V and J genes are TRBV27 and TRBJ2-5, with 10 bases matching TRBD1. With V trimmed by 3 bases and J by 4 bases, 5 bases remained unmatched. The CDR3 extends over 15 amino acids. Germline assignment: CDR1 MNHEY and CDR2 SMNVEV (reference sequence).

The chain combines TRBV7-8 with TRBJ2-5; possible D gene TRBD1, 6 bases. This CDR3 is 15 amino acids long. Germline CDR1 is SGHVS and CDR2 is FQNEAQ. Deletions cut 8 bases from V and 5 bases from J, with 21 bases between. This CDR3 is CASLGAYRISETQYF. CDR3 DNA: TGTGCCAGCTTGGGGGCCTACCGGATTAGCGAGACCCAGTACTTC.

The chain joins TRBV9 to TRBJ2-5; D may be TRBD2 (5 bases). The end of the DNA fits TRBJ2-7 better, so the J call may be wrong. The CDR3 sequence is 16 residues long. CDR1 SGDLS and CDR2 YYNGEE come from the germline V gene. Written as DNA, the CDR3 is TGTGCCAGCAGCGTAGGAGGGATTAGCCCCATCTACGAGCAGTACTTC. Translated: CASSVGGISPIYEQYF.

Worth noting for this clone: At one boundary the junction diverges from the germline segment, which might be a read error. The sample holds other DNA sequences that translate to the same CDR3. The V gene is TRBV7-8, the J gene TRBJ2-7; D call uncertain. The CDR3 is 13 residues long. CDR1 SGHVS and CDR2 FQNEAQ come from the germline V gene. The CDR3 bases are TGCGCCAGCAGCTTGGGCCACATCTACGAGCAGTACTTC. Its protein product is CASSLGHIYEQYF. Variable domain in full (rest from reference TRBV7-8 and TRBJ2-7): GAGVSQSPRYKVAKRGQDVALRCDPISGHVSLFWYQQALGQGPEFLTYFQNEAQLDKSGLPSDRFFAERPEGSVSTLKIQRTQQEDSAVYLCASSLGHIYEQYFGPGTRLTVT.

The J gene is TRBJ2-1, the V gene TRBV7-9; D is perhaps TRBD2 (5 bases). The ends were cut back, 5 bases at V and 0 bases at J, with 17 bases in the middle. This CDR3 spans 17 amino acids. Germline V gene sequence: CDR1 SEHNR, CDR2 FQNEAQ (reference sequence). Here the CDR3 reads CASSLMDSTFSYNEQFF. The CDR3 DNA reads TGTGCCAGCAGCCTGATGGACTCTACATTCTCCTACAATGAGCAGTTCTTC.